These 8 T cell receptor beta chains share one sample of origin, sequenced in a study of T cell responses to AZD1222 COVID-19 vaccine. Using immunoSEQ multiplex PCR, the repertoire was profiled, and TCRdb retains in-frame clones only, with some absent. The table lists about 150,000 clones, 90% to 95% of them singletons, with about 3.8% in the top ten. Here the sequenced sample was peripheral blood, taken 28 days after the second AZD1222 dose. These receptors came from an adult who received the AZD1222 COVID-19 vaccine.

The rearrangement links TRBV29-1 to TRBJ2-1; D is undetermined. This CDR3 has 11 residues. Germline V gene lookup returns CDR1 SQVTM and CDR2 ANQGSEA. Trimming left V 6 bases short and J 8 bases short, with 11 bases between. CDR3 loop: CSVSSLDEQFF. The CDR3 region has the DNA TGCAGCGTGAGTAGTTTGGATGAGCAGTTCTTC.

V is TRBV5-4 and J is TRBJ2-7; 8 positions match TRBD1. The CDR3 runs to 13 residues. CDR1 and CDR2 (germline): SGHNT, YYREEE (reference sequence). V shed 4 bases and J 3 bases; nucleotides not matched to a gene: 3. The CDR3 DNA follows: TGTGCCAGCAGCCAGACAGGGGTCTACGAGCAGTACTTC. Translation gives CASSQTGVYEQYF.

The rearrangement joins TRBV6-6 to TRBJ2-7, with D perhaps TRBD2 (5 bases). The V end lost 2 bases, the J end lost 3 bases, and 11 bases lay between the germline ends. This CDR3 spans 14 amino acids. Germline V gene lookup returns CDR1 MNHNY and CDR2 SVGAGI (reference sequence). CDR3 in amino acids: CASSYTAEYYEQYF. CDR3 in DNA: TGTGCCAGCAGTTACACAGCGGAGTACTACGAGCAGTACTTC.

The CDR3 loop is CASSQRGAVGELFF. Written as DNA, the CDR3 is TGTGCCAGCAGCCAAAGGGGGGCTGTCGGGGAGCTGTTTTTT. V and J are TRBV14 and TRBJ2-2; either TRBD1 or TRBD2 may fit D (6 bases each). V lost 2 bases and J 7 bases, leaving 11 bases between the germline ends. This CDR3 region has 14 residues. Germline V gene sequence: CDR1 SGHDN, CDR2 FVKESK. Variable domain in full (rest from reference TRBV14 and TRBJ2-2): EAGVTQFPSHSVIEKGQTVTLRCDPISGHDNLYWYRRVMGKEIKFLLHFVKESKQDESGMPNNRFLAERTGGTYSTLKVQPAELEDSGVYFCASSQRGAVGELFFGEGSRLTVL.

Here the CDR3 reads CASSRQFGVSEQYF. CDR3 coding DNA: TGTGCCAGCAGCCGACAGTTTGGGGTATCCGAGCAGTACTTC. This chain links TRBV11-3 with TRBJ2-7; possibly TRBD1 for D (5 bases). The CDR3 contains 14 residues. Trimming removed 5 bases from V and 6 bases from J, with 17 bases in between. CDR1 and CDR2 from the germline V gene are SGHNT and YENEEA.

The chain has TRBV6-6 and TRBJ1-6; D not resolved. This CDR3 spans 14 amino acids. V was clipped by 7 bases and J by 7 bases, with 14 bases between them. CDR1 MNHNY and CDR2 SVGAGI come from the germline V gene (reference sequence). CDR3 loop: CASTPSVRNSPLHF. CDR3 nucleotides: TGTGCCAGCACCCCCTCTGTCCGGAATTCACCCCTCCACTTT.

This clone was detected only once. CDR3: CASSRPGGSYGYTF. The DNA of the CDR3 is TGTGCCAGTAGTCGCCCAGGGGGTTCCTATGGCTACACCTTC. The chain joins TRBV19 to TRBJ1-2; 7 bases are a match to TRBD1. This CDR3 has 14 amino acids. The junction had 7 bases not matched to a gene; V was cut back by 5 bases and J by 4 bases. CDR1 and CDR2 from the germline V gene are LNHDA and SQIVND (reference sequence).

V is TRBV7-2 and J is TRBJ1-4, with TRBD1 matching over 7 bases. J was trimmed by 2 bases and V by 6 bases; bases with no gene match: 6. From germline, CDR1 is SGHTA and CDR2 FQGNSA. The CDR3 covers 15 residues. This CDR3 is CASRPKQGTNEKLFF. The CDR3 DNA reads TGTGCCAGCAGACCCAAACAGGGGACTAATGAAAAACTGTTTTTT.